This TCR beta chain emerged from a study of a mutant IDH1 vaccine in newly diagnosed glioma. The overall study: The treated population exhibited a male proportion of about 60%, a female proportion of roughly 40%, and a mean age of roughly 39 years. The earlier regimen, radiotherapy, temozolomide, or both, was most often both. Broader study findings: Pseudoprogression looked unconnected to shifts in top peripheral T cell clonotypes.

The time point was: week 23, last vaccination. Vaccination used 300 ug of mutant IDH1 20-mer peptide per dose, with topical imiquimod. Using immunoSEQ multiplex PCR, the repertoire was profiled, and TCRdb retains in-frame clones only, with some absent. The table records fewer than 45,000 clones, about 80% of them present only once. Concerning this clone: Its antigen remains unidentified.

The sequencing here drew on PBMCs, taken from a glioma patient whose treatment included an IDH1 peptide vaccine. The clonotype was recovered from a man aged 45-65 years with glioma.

In DNA form, the CDR3 reads TGTGCCAGCAGCGTAGATGAGGCAGGGAGCTCCTACGAGCAGTACTTC. It codes for CASSVDEAGSSYEQYF. The J gene is TRBJ2-7, the V gene TRBV9; D tentatively fits TRBD1 or TRBD2 (5 bases each). CDR1 and CDR2 from the germline V gene are SGDLS and YYNGEE. Trimming shortened V by 0 bases and J by 0 bases, and 13 bases separated the two germline ends. CDR3 length: 16 residues. Based on the CDR3 plus reference TRBV9 and TRBJ2-7, the full variable domain is DSGVTQTPKHLITATGQRVTLRCSPRSGDLSVYWYQQSLDQGLQFLIQYYNGEERAKGNILERFSAQQFPDLHSELNLSSLELGDSALYFCASSVDEAGSSYEQYFGPGTRLTVT.